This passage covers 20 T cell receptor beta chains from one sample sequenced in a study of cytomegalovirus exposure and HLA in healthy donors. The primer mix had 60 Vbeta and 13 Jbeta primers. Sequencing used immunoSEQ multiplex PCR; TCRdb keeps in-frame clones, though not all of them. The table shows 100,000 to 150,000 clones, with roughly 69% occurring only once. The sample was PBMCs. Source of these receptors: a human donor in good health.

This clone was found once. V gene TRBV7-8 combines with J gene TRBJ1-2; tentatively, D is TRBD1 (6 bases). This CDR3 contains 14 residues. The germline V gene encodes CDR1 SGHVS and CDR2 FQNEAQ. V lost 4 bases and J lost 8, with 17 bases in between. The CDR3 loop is CASSSTGPFGGYTF. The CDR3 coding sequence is TGTGCCAGCAGCTCGACAGGACCTTTTGGAGGCTACACCTTC.

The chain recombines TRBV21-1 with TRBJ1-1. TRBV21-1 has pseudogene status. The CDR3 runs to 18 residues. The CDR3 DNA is TGTGCCAGCAGCAATCTCGCACGCCCCGGGGGGGCGAACACTGAAGCTTTCTTT. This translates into CASSNLARPGGANTEAFF.

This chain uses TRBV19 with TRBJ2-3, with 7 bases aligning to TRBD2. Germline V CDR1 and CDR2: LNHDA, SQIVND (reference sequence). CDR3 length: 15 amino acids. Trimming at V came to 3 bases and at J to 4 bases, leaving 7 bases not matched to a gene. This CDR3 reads CASSIGRGSSDTQYF. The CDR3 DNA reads TGTGCCAGTAGTATCGGCCGCGGGAGTTCAGATACGCAGTATTTT.

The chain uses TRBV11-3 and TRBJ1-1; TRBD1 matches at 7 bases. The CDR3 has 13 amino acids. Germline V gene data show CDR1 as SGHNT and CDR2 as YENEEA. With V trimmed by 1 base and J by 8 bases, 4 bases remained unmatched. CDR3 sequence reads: CASSLVRTGEAFF. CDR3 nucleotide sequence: TGTGCCAGCAGCTTAGTAAGGACAGGAGAAGCTTTCTTT.

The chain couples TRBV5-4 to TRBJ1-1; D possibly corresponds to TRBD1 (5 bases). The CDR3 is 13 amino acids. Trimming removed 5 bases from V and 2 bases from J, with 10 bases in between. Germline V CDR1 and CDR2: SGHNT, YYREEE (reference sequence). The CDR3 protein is CASRTEINTEAFF. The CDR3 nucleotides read TGTGCCAGCAGGACAGAAATCAACACTGAAGCTTTCTTT.

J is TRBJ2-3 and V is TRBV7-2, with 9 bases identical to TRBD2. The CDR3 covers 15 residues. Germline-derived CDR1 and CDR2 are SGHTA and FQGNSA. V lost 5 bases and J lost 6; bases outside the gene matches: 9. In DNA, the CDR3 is TGTGCCAGCAGCCCTGCGGGGGGGGGTGGGGATACGCAGTATTTT. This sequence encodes CASSPAGGGGDTQYF.

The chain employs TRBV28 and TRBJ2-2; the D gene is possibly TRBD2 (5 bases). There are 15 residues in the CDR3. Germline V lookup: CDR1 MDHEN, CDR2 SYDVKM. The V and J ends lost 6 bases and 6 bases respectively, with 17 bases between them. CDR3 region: CASRTLQLGPGELFF. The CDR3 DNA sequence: TGTGCCAGCAGGACCCTTCAACTAGGGCCCGGGGAGCTGTTTTTT.

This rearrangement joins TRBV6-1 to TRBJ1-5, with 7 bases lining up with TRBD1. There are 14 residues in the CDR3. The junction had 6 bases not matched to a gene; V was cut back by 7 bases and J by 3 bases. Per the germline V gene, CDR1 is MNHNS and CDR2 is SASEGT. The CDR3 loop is CASKGRGNNQPQHF. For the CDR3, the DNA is TGTGCCAGCAAAGGCAGGGGGAACAATCAGCCCCAGCATTTT.

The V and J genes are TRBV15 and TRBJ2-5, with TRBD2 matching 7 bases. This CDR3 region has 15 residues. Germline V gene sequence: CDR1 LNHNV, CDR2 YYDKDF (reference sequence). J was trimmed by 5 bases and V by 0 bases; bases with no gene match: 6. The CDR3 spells CATSRDRGGPETQYF. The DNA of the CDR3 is TGTGCCACCAGCAGAGATAGGGGAGGGCCGGAGACCCAGTACTTC.

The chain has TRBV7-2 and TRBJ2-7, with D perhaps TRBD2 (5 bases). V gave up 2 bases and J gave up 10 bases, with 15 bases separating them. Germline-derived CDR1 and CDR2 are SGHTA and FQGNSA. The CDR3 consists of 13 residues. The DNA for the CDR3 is TGTGCCAGCAGCTTACCGACTATGCCCATCCAGTACTTC. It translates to CASSLPTMPIQYF.

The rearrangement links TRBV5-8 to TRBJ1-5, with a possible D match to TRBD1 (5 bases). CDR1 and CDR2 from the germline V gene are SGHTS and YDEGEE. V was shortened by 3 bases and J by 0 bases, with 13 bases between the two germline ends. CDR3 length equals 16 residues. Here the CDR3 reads CASSSLDSYSNQPQHF. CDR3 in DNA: TGTGCCAGCAGCTCCCTAGACAGTTATAGCAATCAGCCCCAGCATTTT.

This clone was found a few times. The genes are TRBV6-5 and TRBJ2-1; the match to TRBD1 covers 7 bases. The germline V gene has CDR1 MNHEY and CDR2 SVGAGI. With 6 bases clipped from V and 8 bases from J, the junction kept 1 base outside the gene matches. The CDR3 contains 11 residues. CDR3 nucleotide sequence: TGTGCCAGCAGAAGGGGGCATGAGCAGTTCTTC. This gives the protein CASRRGHEQFF.

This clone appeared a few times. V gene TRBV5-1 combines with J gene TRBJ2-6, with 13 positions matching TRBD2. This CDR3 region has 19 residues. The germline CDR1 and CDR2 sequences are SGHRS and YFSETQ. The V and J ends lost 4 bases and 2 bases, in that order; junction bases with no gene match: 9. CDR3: CASSPGTSGEFAGANVLTF. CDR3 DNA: TGCGCCAGCAGCCCTGGGACTAGCGGGGAATTTGCTGGGGCCAACGTCCTGACTTTC.

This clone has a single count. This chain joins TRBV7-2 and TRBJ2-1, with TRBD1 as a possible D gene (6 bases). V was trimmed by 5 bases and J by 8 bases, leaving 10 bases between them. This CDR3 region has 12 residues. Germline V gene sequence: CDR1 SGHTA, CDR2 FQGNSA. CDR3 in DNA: TGTGCCAGCAGCAGAACAGGGTATGAGCAGTTCTTC. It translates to CASSRTGYEQFF.

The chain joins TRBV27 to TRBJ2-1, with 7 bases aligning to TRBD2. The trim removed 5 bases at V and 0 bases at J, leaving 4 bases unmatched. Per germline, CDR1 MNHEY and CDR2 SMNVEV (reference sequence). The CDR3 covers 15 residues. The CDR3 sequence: CASSPSGLSYNEQFF. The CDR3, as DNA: TGTGCCAGCAGTCCTAGCGGCCTCTCCTACAATGAGCAGTTCTTC.

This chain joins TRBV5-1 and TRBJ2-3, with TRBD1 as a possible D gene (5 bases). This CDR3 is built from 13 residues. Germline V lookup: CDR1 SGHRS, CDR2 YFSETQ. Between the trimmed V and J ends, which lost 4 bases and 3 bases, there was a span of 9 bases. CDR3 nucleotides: TGCGCCAGCAGCCCCAGGGCGACAGATACGCAGTATTTT. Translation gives CASSPRATDTQYF. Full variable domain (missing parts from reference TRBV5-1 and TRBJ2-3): KAGVTQTPRYLIKTRGQQVTLSCSPISGHRSVSWYQQTPGQGLQFLFEYFSETQRNKGNFPGRFSGRQFSNSRSEMNVSTLELGDSALYLCASSPRATDTQYFGPGTRLTVL.

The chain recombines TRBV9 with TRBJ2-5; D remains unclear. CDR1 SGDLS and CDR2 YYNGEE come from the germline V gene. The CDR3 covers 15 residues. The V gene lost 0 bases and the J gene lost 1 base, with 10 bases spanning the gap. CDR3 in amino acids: CASSVGHQSQETQYF. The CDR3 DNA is TGTGCCAGCAGCGTAGGTCATCAATCCCAAGAGACCCAGTACTTC.

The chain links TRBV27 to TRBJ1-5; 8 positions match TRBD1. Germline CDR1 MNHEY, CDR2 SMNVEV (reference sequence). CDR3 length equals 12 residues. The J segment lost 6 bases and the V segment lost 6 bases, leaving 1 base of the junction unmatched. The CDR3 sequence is CASRTGVQPQHF. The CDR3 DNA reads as TGTGCCAGCAGGACAGGGGTTCAGCCCCAGCATTTT.

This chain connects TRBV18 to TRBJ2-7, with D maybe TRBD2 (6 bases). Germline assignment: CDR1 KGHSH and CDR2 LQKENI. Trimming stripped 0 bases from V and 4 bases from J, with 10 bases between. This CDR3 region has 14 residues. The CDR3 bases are TGTGCCAGCTCACCACCCCCGGGGGTTTACGAGCAGTACTTC. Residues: CASSPPPGVYEQYF.

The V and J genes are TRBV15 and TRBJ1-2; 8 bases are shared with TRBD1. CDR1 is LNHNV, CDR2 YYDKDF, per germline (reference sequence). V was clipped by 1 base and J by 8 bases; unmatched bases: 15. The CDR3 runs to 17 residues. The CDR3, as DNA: TGTGCCACCAGCAGAGGGTTTGGTACATCAGGGGGCGAGGGCTACACCTTC. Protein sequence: CATSRGFGTSGGEGYTF.